Listed below are T cell receptor beta chains from one sample, sequenced in a study of T cell responses to AZD1222 COVID-19 vaccine. Clones were read by immunoSEQ multiplex PCR, and TCRdb kept only the in-frame ones, dropping some. The sample has 150,000 to 200,000 clones, around 94% seen once. Material: peripheral blood, obtained 28 days after the second AZD1222 dose. Receptors originate from an adult who received the AZD1222 COVID-19 vaccine. Each CDR3 is given with its conserved first and last residue. The order of the fields is D gene, clone size, J gene, V gene, CDR3 DNA, CDR3 protein. The D gene is left open where the match is weak. Clone size appears in some rows only: once, few, many, or a class for an expanded clone.

.,.,TRBJ2-1,TRBV25-1,TGTGCCAGCAGTGGGGTCGGAACGGGTCTTTACAATGAGCAGTTCTTC,CASSGVGTGLYNEQFF
.,once,TRBJ2-5,TRBV12-3/TRBV12-4,TGTGCCAGCAGTTTTATAGGGGGAGAGACCCAGTACTTC,CASSFIGGETQYF
.,.,TRBJ2-3,TRBV5-5,TGTGCCAGCAGCTCCGGCACAGATACGCAGTATTTT,CASSSGTDTQYF
.,.,TRBJ2-7,TRBV28,TGTGCCAGCACCCGCGGGGGGACAGTCTACGAGCAGTACTTC,CASTRGGTVYEQYF
TRBD1,.,TRBJ1-2,TRBV6-5,TGTGCCAGCAGTCGGTCGCCGGACAGGAGTGGCTACACCTTC,CASSRSPDRSGYTF
.,.,TRBJ2-7,TRBV3-1/TRBV3-2,TGTGCCAGCAGCCTGATGGACGGCGAGCAGTACTTC,CASSLMDGEQYF
.,.,TRBJ2-1,TRBV5-1,TGCGCCAGCAGATTAGCGGCCTACAATGAGCAGTTCTTC,CASRLAAYNEQFF
TRBD1,.,TRBJ1-1,TRBV7-3,TGTGCCAGCAGCCGCATGACAGGGGTTAACACTGAAGCTTTCTTT,CASSRMTGVNTEAFF
TRBD1,.,TRBJ1-2,TRBV28,TGTGCCAGCCGGTCAGGGGGGCGGAGCTACACCTTC,CASRSGGRSYTF
.,.,TRBJ1-3,TRBV11-2,TGTGCCAGCAGCTCCGCCCGGCGAGACCCTGGTGGAAACACCATATATTTT,CASSSARRDPGGNTIYF
.,.,TRBJ2-7,TRBV7-9,TGTGCCAGCAGCCCGTCCTCCTACGAGCAGTACTTC,CASSPSSYEQYF
.,.,TRBJ1-2,TRBV7-9,TGTGCCAGCACCAACCCGGACGGGGGTGGGGGGACTGGCTACACCTTC,CASTNPDGGGGTGYTF
TRBD1,.,TRBJ1-2,TRBV6-5,TGTGCCAGCAGAGGACAGGGGTCCTATGGCTACACCTTC,CASRGQGSYGYTF
.,.,TRBJ2-2,TRBV12-5,TGTGCTAGTGGATTCGGGGAGCTGTTTTTT,CASGFGELFF
TRBD1,.,TRBJ1-2,TRBV4-1,TGCGCCAGCAGCCGCAGCCTGGACAGGACTAACTATGGCTACACCTTC,CASSRSLDRTNYGYTF
.,.,TRBJ1-1,TRBV5-4,TGTGCCAGCAGCTTGGCTGGCCCATTAAAGGGGTACACTGAAGCTTTCTTT,CASSLAGPLKGYTEAFF
.,.,TRBJ1-5,TRBV7-2,TGTGCCAGCAGCTGGGGGGGAGGCAATCAGCCCCAGCATTTT,CASSWGGGNQPQHF
.,.,TRBJ1-1,TRBV4-1,TGCGCCAGCAGCCCGACCATCTATGGCCTTAACACTGAAGCTTTCTTT,CASSPTIYGLNTEAFF
TRBD2,.,TRBJ2-7,TRBV18,TGTGCCAGCTCAAACCGGACTAGGGGTGCCGAGCAGTACTTC,CASSNRTRGAEQYF
.,.,TRBJ2-1,TRBV2,TGTGCCAGCAGTCCCCATATGGGCAAACCCAATGAGCAGTTCTTC,CASSPHMGKPNEQFF
.,.,TRBJ2-3,TRBV3-1/TRBV3-2,TGTGCCAGCGGATTCCGGGATACGCAGTATTTT,CASGFRDTQYF
TRBD2,.,TRBJ2-7,TRBV7-8,TGTGCCAGCAGCTTTTCAGCGGGGGGGTTCGCCTACGAGCAGTACTTC,CASSFSAGGFAYEQYF
.,.,TRBJ1-6,TRBV4-3,TGCGCCAGCAGCCAAGATCTGAGTTCCCGATCACCCCTCCACTTT,CASSQDLSSRSPLHF
TRBD1,.,TRBJ2-7,TRBV28,TGTGCCACCGTGGGACAGAGCTCCTACGAGCAGTACTTC,CATVGQSSYEQYF
TRBD2,.,TRBJ2-1,TRBV10-1,TGCGCCAGCAGTGAGTCGGATCTAGCGGGAGGACACAATGAGCAGTTCTTC,CASSESDLAGGHNEQFF
.,.,TRBJ2-7,TRBV28,TGTGCCATCCGGGGAGCGGAGGCCTACGAGCAGTACTTC,CAIRGAEAYEQYF